This T cell receptor beta chain was observed in a study of pediatric ulcerative colitis. Broader study findings: A couple of rectal CDR3 clonotypes occurred in all ulcerative colitis patients. A couple of patients had blood samples with substantially reduced template counts. Clonal expansions reduced rectal repertoire diversity in acute severe colitis.

No immunosuppressive drugs were given to ulcerative colitis patients before diagnostic colonoscopy. Details on this clone: Antigen unknown.

The protocol was immunoSEQ multiplex PCR, while the TCRdb copy is restricted to in-frame clones and leaves out a portion. Here the sample spans about 64,000 clones, over 65% being singletons. This clonotype originated in a boy between 5 and 17 years old with moderate ulcerative colitis. Sequenced input: blood.

CDR3: CASPGQGPEQYF. DNA of the CDR3: TGTGCCAGCCCGGGACAGGGGCCCGAGCAGTACTTC. The chain recombines TRBV2 with TRBJ2-7; 10 bases fit TRBD1. V trimming: 8 bases; J trimming: 6 bases; junction bases outside the gene matches: 4. In germline, CDR1 is SNHLY, CDR2 FYNNEI. CDR3 length: 12 amino acids.